This paragraph covers one T cell receptor beta chain sequence. The antigen remains undetermined. The data stem from a study of breast tumors, draining lymph nodes, adjacent tissues. Study results and limitations: Compared with basal-like, luminal-like tumors shared significantly more repertoire with nontumor tissue. Data fit most tumor T cells coming from lymph node, expanding in tumor. Tumor TCR diversity was below lymph nodes but above nontumor tissue.

V was cut by 2 bases and J by 8 bases, with 12 bases left in between. In germline, CDR1 is MDHEN, CDR2 SYDVKM. This CDR3 contains 13 residues. Breast cancer patients provided tissue from their axillary draining lymph nodes. TCRdb itself ran the multiplex PCR reads through MiXCR, one entry per CDR3 protein. The sample shows 200,000 to 250,000 distinct CDR3 sequences, about 32% of them seen only once. The TCR comes from a female donor with breast cancer. Some clones in this sample may be carry-over from other donors' samples. Material for sequencing was axillary lymph node tissue. V gene TRBV28 combines with J gene TRBJ1-2; D remains ambiguous. The CDR3 sequence: CASSLANEGGYTF. The DNA for the CDR3 is TGTGCCAGCAGTTTAGCCAATGAGGGAGGCTACACCTTC.